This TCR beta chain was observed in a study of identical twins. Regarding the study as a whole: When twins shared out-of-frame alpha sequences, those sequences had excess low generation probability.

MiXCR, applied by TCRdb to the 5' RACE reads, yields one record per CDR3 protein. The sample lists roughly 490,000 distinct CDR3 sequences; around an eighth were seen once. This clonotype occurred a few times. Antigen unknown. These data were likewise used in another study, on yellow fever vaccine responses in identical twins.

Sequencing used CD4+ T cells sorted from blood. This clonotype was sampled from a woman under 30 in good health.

The CDR3 protein is CASSPSGRSTHYEQYF. Here the CDR3 DNA reads TGTGCCAGCAGTCCCTCGGGAAGGTCTACCCACTACGAGCAGTACTTC. The V and J genes are TRBV25-1 and TRBJ2-7; D might be TRBD2 (5 bases). Between the trimmed V and J ends, which lost 5 bases and 3 bases, there was a span of 20 bases. Germline V gene sequence: CDR1 MGHDK, CDR2 SYGVNS. The CDR3 totals 16 residues.